The clone carrying this T cell receptor beta chain occurred many times. Its antigen is not known. The data originate from a study of T cell repertoires in cytomegalovirus infection. Study-level information: Recently identified HLA-C-restricted CMV epitopes and well-studied HLA-B-restricted CMV epitopes were used by the study. Carrying CMV and the relevant HLA type showed in public TCR beta signatures.

One entry per CDR3 protein results from TCRdb running MiXCR on the reads. The sample contains about a million distinct CDR3 sequences, around 30% of which appear only once. The CDR3 is made up of 16 amino acids. Trimming stripped 5 bases from V and 3 bases from J, with 16 bases between. The germline gives CDR1 SGHAT, CDR2 FQDESV (reference sequence). Study-wide results and limits: There were carriers of CMV plus the relevant HLA, and cumulative public TCR beta family frequency identified them. HLA-C-restricted CMV clonotypes gave the most frequent clonotype in two of eight donors.

The source is a human donor in good health (CMV status not recorded). Some clones in this sample may be carry-over from other donors' samples. The genes are TRBV11-1 and TRBJ2-2, with D maybe TRBD1 (6 bases). This specimen consisted of cultured CD8+ T cells from PBMCs, obtained from culture after CMV antigen stimulation. In DNA, the CDR3 is TGTGCCAGCAGCCCCCGCCAGGGGCTTTACACCGGGGAGCTGTTTTTT. Translating it yields CASSPRQGLYTGELFF.